Following are 32 T cell receptor beta chains from one sample sequenced in a study of shared clonotypes between healthy human individuals. Positive CCR7 selection of CD45RO-negative cells yielded the naive CD8 cells, and terminally differentiated effector memory CD45RA+ cells were excluded. The data were produced by immunoSEQ multiplex PCR, yet TCRdb's version contains in-frame clones alone and is incomplete. Of approximately 1.9 million clones in the sample, about 94% were seen once. The source material was naive CD8+ T cells from PBMCs. Receptors originate from a man between 18 and 35 years old in good health. Some clones in this sample may be carry-over from other donors' samples.

V and J are TRBV27 and TRBJ1-1; TRBD1 matches at 8 bases. The CDR3 consists of 15 residues. The V and J ends lost 4 bases and 1 base, in that order; junction bases with no gene match: 5. Germline values: CDR1 MNHEY, CDR2 SMNVEV (reference sequence). The CDR3 DNA sequence: TGTGCCAGCAGTTGGTCAGGGGGCTCGAACACTGAAGCTTTCTTT. Amino acids: CASSWSGGSNTEAFF.

The rearrangement uses TRBV5-6 and TRBJ2-7; D gene unclear. Trimming removed 4 bases at V and 6 bases at J, with 20 bases between. The CDR3 loop spans 15 amino acids. Germline V gene data show CDR1 as SGHDT and CDR2 as YYEEEE. The CDR3 loop reads CASSPPAPQTAEQYF. Written as DNA, the CDR3 is TGTGCCAGCAGCCCACCGGCCCCCCAAACAGCCGAGCAGTACTTC.

The rearrangement uses TRBV5-1 and TRBJ2-2, with TRBD1 matching 7 bases. Germline-derived CDR1 and CDR2 are SGHRS and YFSETQ. J gave up 5 bases and V 4 bases, and 8 bases lay outside the gene matches. The CDR3 is made up of 15 amino acids. In nucleotides, the CDR3 is TGCGCCAGCAGCCAAGTACAGGGGAAGACCGGGGAGCTGTTTTTT. Encoded protein: CASSQVQGKTGELFF.

V gene TRBV6-5 combines with J gene TRBJ2-1; D is ambiguous. The CDR3 extends over 13 amino acids. CDR1 MNHEY and CDR2 SVGAGI come from the germline V gene. The V gene lost 1 base and the J gene lost 6 bases, with 7 bases spanning the gap. CDR3 bases: TGTGCCAGCAGTTACTGGGAAGGCAATGAGCAGTTCTTC. This encodes CASSYWEGNEQFF.

This chain links TRBV10-2 with TRBJ1-4, with a tentative D call TRBD1 (6 bases). Germline CDR1 is WSHSY and CDR2 is SAAADI. The ends were cut back, 2 bases at V and 8 bases at J, with 12 bases in the middle. The CDR3 spans 14 residues. The CDR3 DNA reads as TGCGCCAGCAGTGAGCGGGGGGCAGGAGAAAAACTGTTTTTT. Amino acid sequence: CASSERGAGEKLFF.

The chain recombines TRBV9 with TRBJ2-2; no clear D gene. V was cut by 4 bases and J by 2 bases, with 9 bases left in between. The CDR3 loop spans 14 amino acids. Looked up from germline, CDR1 is SGDLS and CDR2 is YYNGEE. DNA for the CDR3: TGTGCCAGCAGCATTTACAGTAACACCGGGGAGCTGTTTTTT. This gives the protein CASSIYSNTGELFF.

This clone was counted once. DNA for the CDR3: TGTGCCAGCAGCTTAGAAGCGGGAGGGGAGCCAGATACGCAGTATTTT. It yields the protein CASSLEAGGEPDTQYF. This rearrangement joins TRBV7-9 to TRBJ2-3, with TRBD2 identical over 10 bases. Trimming took 1 base from V and 4 from J; bases not matched to a gene: 5. The CDR3 contains 16 residues. Per germline, CDR1 SEHNR and CDR2 FQNEAQ (reference sequence).

This clone turned up a few times. This chain uses TRBV30 with TRBJ1-1; perhaps TRBD1 as D (5 bases). Trimming took off 3 bases at V and 3 bases at J, with 11 bases between the two ends. Germline loops: CDR1 GTSNPN, CDR2 SVGIG (reference sequence). The CDR3 covers 13 residues. The CDR3 here is CAWSLGAYTEAFF. In DNA, the CDR3 is TGTGCCTGGAGCCTCGGGGCCTACACTGAAGCTTTCTTT.

The chain is built from TRBV10-3 and TRBJ2-1; D might be TRBD1 (5 bases). The CDR3 spans 13 residues. V was pared by 4 bases and J by 6 bases, with 10 bases between. Germline CDR1 is ENHRY and CDR2 is SYGVKD. CDR3 in amino acids: CAISADKGNEQFF. The CDR3, as DNA: TGTGCCATCAGTGCGGACAAGGGCAATGAGCAGTTCTTC.

The chain links TRBV14 to TRBJ2-1; D not resolved. This CDR3 has 16 residues. Trimming pared 0 bases from V and 4 bases from J, leaving 13 bases between. CDR1 and CDR2 from the germline V gene are SGHDN and FVKESK. CDR3 nucleotides: TGTGCCAGCAGCCAAGATGCGCACCCGAGGTACAATGAGCAGTTCTTC. This translates into CASSQDAHPRYNEQFF.

The chain carries TRBV30 and TRBJ2-5; 9 bases fit TRBD2. Trimming took 1 base from V and 2 from J; bases not matched to a gene: 8. The germline V gene encodes CDR1 GTSNPN and CDR2 SVGIG (reference sequence). This CDR3 spans 16 amino acids. The CDR3 loop is CAWSGGRAPPQETQYF. As DNA, the CDR3 is TGTGCCTGGAGTGGCGGGAGGGCCCCTCCACAAGAGACCCAGTACTTC. Together with reference TRBV30 and TRBJ2-5, the CDR3 gives the full variable domain: SQTIHQWPATLVQPVGSPLSLECTVEGTSNPNLYWYRQAAGRGLQLLFYSVGIGQISSEVPQNLSASRPQDRQFILSSKKLLLSDSGFYLCAWSGGRAPPQETQYFGPGTRLLVL.

The chain recombines TRBV7-3 with TRBJ2-1; 9 bases align to TRBD2. With V trimmed by 0 bases and J by 7 bases, 10 bases remained unmatched. The germline gives CDR1 SGHTA, CDR2 FQGTGA. This CDR3 region has 17 residues. This CDR3 is CASSLTPIAGEGNEQFF. CDR3 coding DNA: TGTGCCAGCAGCTTAACGCCTATAGCGGGAGAAGGGAATGAGCAGTTCTTC.

The chain employs TRBV2 and TRBJ2-3; 9 bases line up with TRBD2. This CDR3 is 15 amino acids long. Germline V lookup: CDR1 SNHLY, CDR2 FYNNEI. The ends lost 3 bases at V and 3 bases at J; junction bases unmatched: 4. This chain's CDR3 is CASSEWAGGTDTQYF. Written as DNA, the CDR3 is TGTGCCAGCAGTGAGTGGGCGGGGGGGACAGATACGCAGTATTTT.

This chain links TRBV19 with TRBJ2-3; TRBD2 agrees at 12 bases. CDR1 and CDR2 from the germline V gene are LNHDA and SQIVND (reference sequence). J gave up 4 bases and V 1 base, and 18 bases lay outside the gene matches. This CDR3 has 21 amino acids. The CDR3 sequence is CASSIVKGLAGLVIVPDTQYF. The CDR3 DNA sequence: TGTGCCAGTAGTATAGTTAAAGGACTAGCGGGATTAGTAATCGTTCCAGATACGCAGTATTTT. Supplemented by reference TRBV19 and TRBJ2-3, the full variable domain reads DGGITQSPKYLFRKEGQNVTLSCEQNLNHDAMYWYRQDPGQGLRLIYYSQIVNDFQKGDIAEGYSVSREKKESFPLTVTSAQKNPTAFYLCASSIVKGLAGLVIVPDTQYFGPGTRLTVL.

V usage is TRBV21-1 and J usage is TRBJ2-5. TRBV21-1 is described as a pseudogene. This CDR3 has 18 residues. This CDR3 is CASSKEEVFLNLLETQYF. CDR3 in DNA: TGTGCCAGCAGCAAAGAGGAAGTGTTCCTTAACCTATTGGAGACCCAGTACTTC.

The table lists this clone with a count of one. V usage is TRBV4-3 and J usage is TRBJ2-1; D not certain. This CDR3 comprises 14 residues. V was cut by 3 bases and J by 0 bases, with 6 bases left in between. CDR1 is LGHNA, CDR2 YSLEER, per germline. CDR3 nucleotide sequence: TGCGCCAGCAGCCAGTACCCCTCCTACAATGAGCAGTTCTTC. Translating gives CASSQYPSYNEQFF.

This clone appeared a single time. The gene calls are TRBV4-2 and TRBJ2-7; D possibly corresponds to TRBD2 (6 bases). The CDR3 has 13 amino acids. V was cut by 4 bases and J by 6 bases, with 13 bases left in between. Germline-derived CDR1 and CDR2 are LGHNA and YNFKEQ. CDR3 loop: CASSPRGAGEQYF. The CDR3 DNA follows: TGTGCCAGCAGCCCGCGGGGAGCAGGCGAGCAGTACTTC.

With regard to this clone: Different DNA sequences within this sample yield the same CDR3. The chain uses TRBV25-1 and TRBJ2-7; D might be TRBD1 or TRBD2, each matching 5 bases. The ends were cut back, 4 bases at V and 6 bases at J, with 7 bases in the middle. The CDR3 has 11 residues. The germline V gene encodes CDR1 MGHDK and CDR2 SYGVNS. The chain's CDR3 is CASSGGSEQYF. CDR3 coding DNA: TGTGCCAGCAGTGGGGGGAGCGAGCAGTACTTC.

The CDR3 nucleotides read TGTGCCAGCTCACCGAAAGTTCGCGGGGGCTACACCTTC. Its protein is CASSPKVRGGYTF. This chain uses TRBV18 with TRBJ1-2, with D unresolved. The V end was cut by 3 bases, the J end by 8 bases, with 13 bases between. This CDR3 has 13 residues. In germline, CDR1 is KGHSH, CDR2 LQKENI.

The chain has TRBV7-6 and TRBJ1-1; 9 nucleotides match TRBD1. Germline values: CDR1 SGHVS, CDR2 FNYEAQ. The V gene end was trimmed by 6 bases and the J gene end by 0 bases; junction bases not matched to a gene: 11. This CDR3 has 17 amino acids. The CDR3: CASSSPGTGLMNTEAFF. The CDR3 nucleotides read TGTGCCAGCAGTTCGCCCGGGACAGGGCTTATGAACACTGAAGCTTTCTTT. Combining the CDR3 with reference TRBV7-6 and TRBJ1-1 gives the whole variable domain GAGVSQSPRYKVTKRGQDVALRCDPISGHVSLYWYRQALGQGPEFLTYFNYEAQQDKSGLPNDRFSAERPEGSISTLTIQRTEQRDSAMYRCASSSPGTGLMNTEAFFGQGTRLTVV.

This chain links TRBV4-3 with TRBJ2-2, with a weak D call TRBD1 (5 bases). Germline V gene lookup returns CDR1 LGHNA and CDR2 YSLEER. Trimming cost V 4 bases and J 7 bases, with 16 bases left between them. The length of the CDR3 is 15 residues. CDR3 in amino acids: CASSLTEGADGELFF. CDR3 DNA sequence: TGCGCCAGCAGCCTCACGGAAGGGGCCGACGGGGAGCTGTTTTTT.

The rearrangement links TRBV15 to TRBJ2-7; no definite D call. The germline gives CDR1 LNHNV, CDR2 YYDKDF (reference sequence). The length of the CDR3 is 14 residues. The ends were cut back, 0 bases at V and 4 bases at J, with 10 bases in the middle. The CDR3 reads CATSRETGQYEQYF. The CDR3 nucleotides read TGTGCCACCAGCAGAGAGACTGGGCAGTACGAGCAGTACTTC.

The table lists this clone with a few counts. The CDR3 DNA sequence: TGTGCCAGTGGACAGGGGACCGGGGAGCTGTTTTTT. This encodes CASGQGTGELFF. The rearrangement links TRBV19 to TRBJ2-2; TRBD1 matches 9 bases. The trim removed 8 bases at V and 5 bases at J, leaving 0 bases unmatched. CDR3 length: 12 amino acids. Germline V CDR1 and CDR2: LNHDA, SQIVND (reference sequence).

The chain uses TRBV6-5 and TRBJ2-7; D remains unclear. The germline V gene has CDR1 MNHEY and CDR2 SVGAGI. The CDR3 contains 16 residues. The V end lost 3 bases, the J end lost 6 bases, and 21 bases lay between the germline ends. The CDR3 coding sequence is TGTGCCAGCAGTTATTCGGCACACTACCTATGGCGCGAGCAGTACTTC. Protein: CASSYSAHYLWREQYF.

V and J are TRBV5-5 and TRBJ1-2; TRBD1 matches at 8 bases. V trimming: 3 bases; J trimming: 6 bases; junction bases outside the gene matches: 10. This CDR3 is 15 amino acids long. Germline CDR1 reads SGHKS; CDR2 reads YYEKEE (reference sequence). The CDR3 spells CASSSTGAPPNGYTF. The CDR3 bases are TGTGCCAGCAGCTCGACAGGGGCCCCCCCCAATGGCTACACCTTC.

The V and J genes are TRBV7-2 and TRBJ2-2; D possibly corresponds to TRBD2 (6 bases). The CDR3 loop spans 19 amino acids. With 4 bases removed from V and 3 bases from J, the gap between germline ends came to 24 bases. Germline V gene sequence: CDR1 SGHTA, CDR2 FQGNSA. The CDR3 is CASSSPPDGRGSHTGELFF. In DNA, the CDR3 is TGTGCCAGCAGCTCCCCACCCGACGGGAGAGGGTCTCACACCGGGGAGCTGTTTTTT.

The genes are TRBV5-6 and TRBJ1-4, with D tentatively TRBD1 (6 bases). Trimming removed 0 bases from V and 8 bases from J, with 14 bases in between. From germline, CDR1 is SGHDT and CDR2 YYEEEE. CDR3 length equals 15 residues. Here the CDR3 reads CASSLDTGHGEKLFF. The CDR3 nucleotides read TGTGCCAGCAGCTTGGATACGGGACATGGGGAAAAACTGTTTTTT. Supplemented by reference TRBV5-6 and TRBJ1-4, the full variable domain reads DAGVTQSPTHLIKTRGQQVTLRCSPKSGHDTVSWYQQALGQGPQFIFQYYEEEERQRGNFPDRFSGHQFPNYSSELNVNALLLGDSALYLCASSLDTGHGEKLFFGSGTQLSVL.

V usage is TRBV6-1 and J usage is TRBJ2-3; the match to TRBD1 covers 7 bases. CDR3 length equals 15 residues. Germline V gene data show CDR1 as MNHNS and CDR2 as SASEGT. Trimming at V came to 6 bases and at J to 0 bases, leaving 6 bases not matched to a gene. The CDR3 nucleotides are TGTGCCAGCAGGGAGTGGGACAGCAGCACAGATACGCAGTATTTT. Its protein is CASREWDSSTDTQYF.

This clone was found once. The chain couples TRBV6-6 to TRBJ2-2, with 7 nucleotides matching TRBD2. J lost 1 base, V lost 6 bases, and 8 bases had no gene match. CDR3 size: 16 residues. Per germline, CDR1 MNHNY and CDR2 SVGAGI (reference sequence). CDR3 coding DNA: TGTGCCAGCAGCCCCCTGGCTAGCGGGAACACCGGGGAGCTGTTTTTT. Its protein is CASSPLASGNTGELFF.

V and J are TRBV27 and TRBJ2-6, with 9 bases aligning to TRBD1. Unmatched junction bases numbered 14, after V lost 5 bases and J lost 3 bases. The germline V gene has CDR1 MNHEY and CDR2 SMNVEV (reference sequence). CDR3 length equals 19 residues. The CDR3 region has the DNA TGTGCCAGCAGTACTAAAACAGGGGGCCTAGAGAATGGGGCCAACGTCCTGACTTTC. Encoded protein: CASSTKTGGLENGANVLTF.

The chain recombines TRBV10-2 with TRBJ1-1; D gene uncertain. CDR1 and CDR2 from the germline V gene are WSHSY and SAAADI. The CDR3 is made up of 14 amino acids. Trimming stripped 5 bases from V and 0 bases from J, with 10 bases between. The CDR3 is CASSTIEMNTEAFF. CDR3 bases: TGCGCCAGCAGTACGATTGAAATGAACACTGAAGCTTTCTTT.

On this clone: Within the sample, other DNA sequences also encode this same CDR3. This chain uses TRBV7-9 with TRBJ1-2; TRBD1 might be the D (5 bases). Trimming removed 0 bases at V and 4 bases at J, with 6 bases between. The CDR3 contains 13 residues. Germline CDR1 SEHNR, CDR2 FQNEAQ (reference sequence). The chain's CDR3 is CASSLADSYGYTF. CDR3 nucleotide sequence: TGTGCCAGCAGCTTAGCCGACAGCTATGGCTACACCTTC. Using reference TRBV7-9 and TRBJ1-2 for the parts outside the CDR3, the full variable domain is DTGVSQNPRHKITKRGQNVTFRCDPISEHNRLYWYRQTLGQGPEFLTYFQNEAQLEKSRLLSDRFSAERPKGSFSTLEIQRTEQGDSAMYLCASSLADSYGYTFGSGTRLTVV.